This T cell receptor (beta chain) was recovered during a study of control samples from healthy donors and cancer patients. The repertoire was sequenced with immunoSEQ multiplex PCR; TCRdb's copy has only in-frame clones and lacks some. The repertoire holds about 50,000 clones, with about 90% as singletons. Unmatched junction bases numbered 19, after V lost 2 bases and J lost 7 bases. This CDR3 region has 19 residues. In germline, CDR1 is SGHAT, CDR2 FQNNGV. The chain joins TRBV11-2 to TRBJ1-5, with 8 bases fitting TRBD1. The sequencing input was PBMCs. This TCR came from a man in his fifties with head and neck cancer. CDR3 protein: CASSLTPGAQGVLRQPQHF. The CDR3 coding sequence is TGTGCCAGCAGCTTAACCCCGGGGGCACAGGGGGTCCTAAGGCAGCCCCAGCATTTT.